The rows below give T cell receptor beta chains drawn from one sample of a study of OX40 agonist ivuxolimab in advanced cancers. Clones were sequenced by immunoSEQ multiplex PCR, and TCRdb holds only the in-frame ones, with some missing. Of 40,000 to 55,000 clones listed, approximately 91% are singletons. The sequencing here drew on CD4+ or CD8+ T cells sorted from blood, taken in a trial of the OX40 agonist ivuxolimab. These receptors all come from an adult with an advanced solid tumor such as melanoma, head and neck, liver or kidney cancer. Each CDR3 is given with its conserved first and last residue. Part of the rows lack a size; the others show once, few, many or a class for expanded clones.

size,V,length,CDR3
.,TRBV15,14,CATSRLAINNEQFF
.,TRBV7-9,17,CASSLIAGAPGANVLTF
.,TRBV7-3,16,CASSHIPQGGCSGQFF
.,TRBV19,13,CASKSNGNQPQHF
.,TRBV28,14,CASSLSAGDQPQHF
few,TRBV6-1,12,CASRAGDTEAFF
.,TRBV6-5,11,CASATTDTQYF
once,TRBV9,14,CASSPRGGGFEQYF
.,TRBV6-6,14,CASSYSFGTNEAFF
.,TRBV30,16,CAWTSSGRVTYNEQFF
.,TRBV2,13,CASSFGGGTEAFF
.,TRBV11-1,15,CASSPRQGAPTEAFF
.,TRBV19,13,CASSIYYNTEAFF
.,TRBV6-6,13,CASGGRNWYEQYF
.,TRBV6-6,13,CASSLGFGTEKYF
.,TRBV7-6,14,CASSPAVEANTQYF
.,TRBV2,16,CASSEYRTIKDNEQFF
.,TRBV30,11,CAWSWRGEQYF
.,TRBV30,15,CAWSALAGGTGELFF
.,TRBV6-6,12,CASSYSSYEQYF
.,TRBV5-6,14,CASSLEQGWETQYF
.,TRBV6-5,14,CASSPWAGAWTQYF
.,TRBV15,12,CATSRDSTEAFF
.,TRBV25-1,12,CASNRGSDEQYF
.,TRBV2,14,CASSPDRRGSEQFF
.,TRBV25-1,12,CASSENGIEAFF
.,TRBV7-9,17,CASSLEGRWPEGNTIYF
once,TRBV28,15,CASSRLARIRETQYF
.,TRBV11-2,15,CASSLGAGEGDTQYF
.,TRBV6-5,14,CASSSLQRPYEQYF
.,TRBV7-9,16,CASSPHETEYWYEQYF
.,TRBV6-1,15,CASSTDTYMNTEAFF
.,TRBV9,15,CASSVEERKADTQYF
.,TRBV7-6,17,CASSLGSRRLGAGELFF
.,TRBV13,12,CASSRQGRQQYF
few,TRBV2,11,CASSESTEAFF
.,TRBV5-6,16,CASSLFASGPEETQYF
.,TRBV21-1,16,CASSKVEGGPVDTQYF
.,TRBV28,17,CASSRGLAGGPYDTQYF
.,TRBV2,14,CASTPDFSANEQFF
.,TRBV28,14,CASSLLYRAYEQYF